The next 11 T cell receptor beta chains were all read from a single sample in a study of control samples from healthy donors and cancer patients. Data came from immunoSEQ multiplex PCR; TCRdb stores just in-frame clones and leaves some out. The sample holds some 22,000 clones, more than 70% seen once. The sample was PBMCs. The receptors originated from a man between 60 and 70 years old with head and neck cancer.

This chain links TRBV5-1 with TRBJ2-7; 10 bases map to TRBD2. Germline lookup yields CDR1 SGHRS and CDR2 YFSETQ. The CDR3 has 13 amino acids. V lost 3 bases and J lost 3; bases outside the gene matches: 0. This CDR3 is CASSWTSGYEQYF. In DNA form, the CDR3 reads TGCGCCAGCAGCTGGACTAGCGGCTACGAGCAGTACTTC.

The J gene is TRBJ1-1, the V gene TRBV9, with D perhaps TRBD1 (6 bases). CDR1 is SGDLS and CDR2 is YYNGEE in the germline V gene. The CDR3 runs to 15 residues. Trimming left V 3 bases short and J 3 bases short, with 15 bases between. The CDR3 DNA sequence: TGTGCCAGCAGCGATTCTAGGGGGGGCGACACTGAAGCTTTCTTT. Translating it yields CASSDSRGGDTEAFF.

J is TRBJ2-2 and V is TRBV10-3; D is uncertain. The CDR3 runs 14 residues. CDR1 and CDR2 (germline): ENHRY, SYGVKD. The ends were cut back, 6 bases at V and 0 bases at J, with 8 bases in the middle. CDR3 sequence (DNA): TGTGCCATCAGGGGTCGGTCGAACACCGGGGAGCTGTTTTTT. Its translation: CAIRGRSNTGELFF.

The chain couples TRBV3-1 (or the pseudogene TRBV3-2) to TRBJ2-3; 11 nucleotides align to TRBD2. The V segment lost 5 bases and the J segment 2 bases; nucleotides outside the gene matches: 6. The CDR3 covers 16 residues. Germline V gene lookup returns CDR1 LGHDT and CDR2 YNNKEL (reference sequence). The CDR3 here is CASSSGLAASTDTQYF. In DNA form, the CDR3 reads TGTGCCAGCAGCTCGGGACTAGCGGCTTCCACAGATACGCAGTATTTT.

The chain couples TRBV29-1 to TRBJ1-2; D uncertain. The V gene's germline CDR1 is SQVTM and CDR2 ANQGSEA. The CDR3 runs 13 residues. The germline V and J ends were trimmed by 3 bases and 0 bases, with 8 bases remaining between them. CDR3: CSVDTPANYGYTF. The CDR3 DNA reads TGCAGCGTTGATACACCAGCTAACTATGGCTACACCTTC.

This clone was recorded once. The chain carries TRBV28 and TRBJ2-1; 7 bases line up with TRBD1. Germline lookup yields CDR1 MDHEN and CDR2 SYDVKM. The CDR3 sequence is 15 residues long. Losses at the gene ends were 0 bases for V and 3 bases for J; bases not matched to a gene: 2. The CDR3 nucleotides read TGTGCCAGCAGTTTATGGACAGGGTACTACAATGAGCAGTTCTTC. Its translation: CASSLWTGYYNEQFF.

The rearrangement uses TRBV7-9 and TRBJ2-5, with 7 positions matching TRBD2. The junction had 10 bases not matched to a gene; V was cut back by 5 bases and J by 4 bases. The CDR3 has 15 residues. Germline CDR1 is SEHNR and CDR2 is FQNEAQ (reference sequence). DNA of the CDR3: TGTGCCAGCAGCCCCCGGGAGATAGCGGGAGAGACCCAGTACTTC. This encodes CASSPREIAGETQYF. Full variable domain (rest looked up from reference TRBV7-9 and TRBJ2-5): DTGVSQNPRHKITKRGQNVTFRCDPISEHNRLYWYRQTLGQGPEFLTYFQNEAQLEKSRLLSDRFSAERPKGSFSTLEIQRTEQGDSAMYLCASSPREIAGETQYFGPGTRLLVL.

The J gene is TRBJ2-3, the V gene TRBV7-3, with unresolved D. Trimming shortened V by 5 bases and J by 2 bases, and 11 bases separated the two germline ends. Germline CDR1 reads SGHTA; CDR2 reads FQGTGA. This CDR3 region has 14 residues. The CDR3 coding sequence is TGTGCCAGCAGCCGTACAGCTAACACAGATACGCAGTATTTT. Amino acids: CASSRTANTDTQYF.

This clone was found once. The genes are TRBV9 and TRBJ1-1; unclear D gene. Between the trimmed V and J ends, which lost 0 bases and 1 base, there was a span of 7 bases. The CDR3 length is 14 residues. Germline V gene data show CDR1 as SGDLS and CDR2 as YYNGEE. Here the CDR3 reads CASSVGGKNTEAFF. In DNA, the CDR3 is TGTGCCAGCAGCGTAGGCGGCAAGAACACTGAAGCTTTCTTT.

The chain carries TRBV12-3 or TRBV12-4 and TRBJ2-1; 7 positions match TRBD2. The V and J ends lost 5 bases and 8 bases, in that order; junction bases with no gene match: 3. The CDR3 sequence is 12 residues long. The CDR3 loop reads CASSPTSYEQFF. The CDR3 nucleotides are TGTGCCAGCAGTCCGACTAGCTATGAGCAGTTCTTC.

This chain connects TRBV7-9 to TRBJ2-1; TRBD2 agrees at 13 bases. In germline, CDR1 is SEHNR, CDR2 FQNEAQ (reference sequence). Trimming at V came to 5 bases and at J to 6 bases, leaving 4 bases not matched to a gene. The CDR3 has 15 residues. Here the CDR3 reads CASSVTSGRSNEQFF. CDR3 DNA: TGTGCCAGCAGCGTGACTAGCGGGAGGAGCAATGAGCAGTTCTTC.